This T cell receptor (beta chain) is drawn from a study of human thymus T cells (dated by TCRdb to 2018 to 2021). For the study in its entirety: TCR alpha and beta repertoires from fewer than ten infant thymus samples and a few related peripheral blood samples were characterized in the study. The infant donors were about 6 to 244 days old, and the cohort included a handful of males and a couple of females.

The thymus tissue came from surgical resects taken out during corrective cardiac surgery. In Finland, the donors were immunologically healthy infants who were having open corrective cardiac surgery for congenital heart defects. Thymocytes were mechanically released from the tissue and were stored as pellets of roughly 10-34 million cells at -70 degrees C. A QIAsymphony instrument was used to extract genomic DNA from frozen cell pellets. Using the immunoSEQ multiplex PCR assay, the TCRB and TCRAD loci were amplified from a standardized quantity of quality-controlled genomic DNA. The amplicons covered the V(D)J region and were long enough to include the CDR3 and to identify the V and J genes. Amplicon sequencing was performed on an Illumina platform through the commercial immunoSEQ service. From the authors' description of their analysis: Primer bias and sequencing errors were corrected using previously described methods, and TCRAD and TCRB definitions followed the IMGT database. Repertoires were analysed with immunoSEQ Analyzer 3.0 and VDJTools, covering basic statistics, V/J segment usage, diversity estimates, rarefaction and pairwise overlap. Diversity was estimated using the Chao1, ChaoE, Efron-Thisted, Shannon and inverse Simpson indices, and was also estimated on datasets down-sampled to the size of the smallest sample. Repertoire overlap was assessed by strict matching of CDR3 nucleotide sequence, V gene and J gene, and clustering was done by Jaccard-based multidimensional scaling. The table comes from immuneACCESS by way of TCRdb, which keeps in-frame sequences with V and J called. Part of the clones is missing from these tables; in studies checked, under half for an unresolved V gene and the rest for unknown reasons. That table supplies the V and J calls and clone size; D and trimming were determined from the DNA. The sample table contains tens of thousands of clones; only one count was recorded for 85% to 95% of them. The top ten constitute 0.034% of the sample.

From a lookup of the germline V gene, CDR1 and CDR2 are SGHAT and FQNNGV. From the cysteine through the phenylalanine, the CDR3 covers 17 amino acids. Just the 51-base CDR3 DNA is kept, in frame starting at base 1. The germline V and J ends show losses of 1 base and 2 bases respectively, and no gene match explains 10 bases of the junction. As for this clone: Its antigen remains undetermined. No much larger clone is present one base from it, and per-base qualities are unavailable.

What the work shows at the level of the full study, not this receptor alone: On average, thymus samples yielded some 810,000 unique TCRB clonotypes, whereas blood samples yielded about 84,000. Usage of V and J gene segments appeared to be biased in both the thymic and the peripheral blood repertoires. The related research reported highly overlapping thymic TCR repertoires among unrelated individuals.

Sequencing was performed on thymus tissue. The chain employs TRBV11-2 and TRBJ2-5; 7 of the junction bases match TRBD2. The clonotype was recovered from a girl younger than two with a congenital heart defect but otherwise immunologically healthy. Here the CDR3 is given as CASSLAPSGGLQETQYF. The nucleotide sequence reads TGTGCCAGCAGCTTAGCACCTAGCGGAGGACTACAAGAGACCCAGTACTTC.